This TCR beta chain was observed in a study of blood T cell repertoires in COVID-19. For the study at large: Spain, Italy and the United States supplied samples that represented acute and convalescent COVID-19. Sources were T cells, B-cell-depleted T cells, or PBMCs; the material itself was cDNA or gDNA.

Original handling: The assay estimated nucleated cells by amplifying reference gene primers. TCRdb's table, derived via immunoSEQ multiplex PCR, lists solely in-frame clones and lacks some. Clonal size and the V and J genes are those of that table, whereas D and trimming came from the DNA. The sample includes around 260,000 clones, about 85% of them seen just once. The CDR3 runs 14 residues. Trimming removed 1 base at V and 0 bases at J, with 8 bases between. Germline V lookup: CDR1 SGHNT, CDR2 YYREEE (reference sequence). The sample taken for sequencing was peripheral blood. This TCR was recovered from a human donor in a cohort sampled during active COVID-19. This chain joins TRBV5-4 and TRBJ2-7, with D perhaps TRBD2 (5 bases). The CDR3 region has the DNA TGTGCCAGCAGCTTGAGGGAGAACTCCTACGAGCAGTACTTC. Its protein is CASSLRENSYEQYF.